This T cell receptor beta chain was identified during a study of blood T cell repertoires in COVID-19 (dated by TCRdb to about 2020). Broadly, across the study: Samples from collaborators originated in the United States, Italy and Spain and spanned both the acute and convalescent phases of COVID-19. The material from the prospective study consisted of cDNA or gDNA derived from T cells, B-cell-depleted T cells, or PBMCs. Subjects who had been exposed to COVID-19, were actively infected with it, or had recovered from it provided the deeply sampled blood TCRbeta repertoires that made up the dataset. The repertoires were released in a freely available public database intended as a resource for research on the immune response to SARS-CoV-2. The samples were drawn from the first 160 participants of the ongoing ImmuneRACE study and from roughly 1,300 subjects provided by 6 global collaborators. A de-identified subject ID, COVID-19 status, age in years and sex were almost always included in the sample metadata. Where available, HLA class I and class II types were taken from metadata supplied by the sample provider and were not determined by assay-based typing.

General findings and caveats noted by the study authors: How much clinical and demographic metadata was included differed by source and by participant, and the metadata was provided uncurated.

TCRbeta CDR3 regions were amplified from genomic DNA using the immunoSEQ Assay, a bias-controlled multiplex PCR. The published analysis was carried out like this. Within the assay, amplification of reference gene primers was used to estimate how many nucleated cells each sample contained. To quantify the absolute abundance of each unique TCRbeta CDR3 rearrangement, sequence reads were collapsed and filtered. For each sample, productive Simpson clonality was calculated as the square root of Simpson's diversity index across productive rearrangements. TCRdb provides this immuneACCESS table in a form limited to in-frame rearrangements. Some clones are lacking; in checked studies, under half of them reflect an unresolved V gene, and why the rest are absent is not known. V and J calls and clone size are those listed in that table; D and trimming were worked out from the DNA. The sample contains over 200,000 clones, 65% to 85% of them found a single time. The top ten clonotypes cover 5.5% to 7.5% of the sample.

The CDR3 runs 16 residues from the cysteine to the phenylalanine. The kept DNA is CDR3 alone, 48 bases in frame from the first base. CDR1 and CDR2, per the germline V gene, are KGHDR and SFDVKD. V gives up 4 bases and J gives up 3 bases, and the segment between their germline ends measures 16 bases. About this clone: Its antigen is not yet known. No base-level quality is on record; no much larger clone is a single base apart.

Participants in the prospective study were enrolled through a virtual design, were aged roughly 18 to 100 years, and lived in roughly 25 United States geographic areas. In the prospective study, participants were assigned to cohorts based on the clinical history participants reported in a screening survey and a study questionnaire. ImmuneRACE Cohort 3 recovered participants were defined by two consecutive negative NP/OP PCR tests, healthcare professional clearance, or symptom resolution. In the prospective study, whole blood, serum and a nasopharyngeal or oropharyngeal swab were collected from each participant by mobile phlebotomists. Over a roughly 2-month period, participants in the prospective study had the option of providing additional blood draws and questionnaires. Before DNA extraction, prospective study blood samples were shipped either frozen or at room temperature.

This TCR derives from a woman between 35 and 50 years old who had recovered from COVID-19. Sequencing was done on a sample of PBMCs or T cells enriched from blood (not recorded which). The chain was built from TRBV24-1 and TRBJ2-3; TRBD1 is perhaps the D gene, given 5 matching bases. The sequenced DNA is TGTGCCACCAGTGACGGACGACAGAGCCTTACAGATACGCAGTATTTT. This translates into CATSDGRQSLTDTQYF.